The 11 T cell receptor beta chains presented below share a single source sample, sequenced in a study of blood T cell repertoires in COVID-19. The method was immunoSEQ multiplex PCR; TCRdb's version includes in-frame clones alone and lacks a portion of them. The sample has more than 120,000 clones, more than 75% seen once; the top ten hold 2.6%. Source material: peripheral blood. Source of these receptors: a human donor with acute or convalescent COVID-19. The donor label of this sample is uncertain.

The chain combines TRBV20-1 with TRBJ1-1; the D is unclear. The CDR3 is made up of 11 amino acids. Germline loops: CDR1 DFQATT, CDR2 SNEGSKA (reference sequence). Trimming removed 6 bases at V and 5 bases at J, with 10 bases between. The CDR3 region is CSATTGTEAFF. CDR3 sequence (DNA): TGCAGTGCAACCACGGGGACTGAAGCTTTCTTT.

The V gene is TRBV2, the J gene TRBJ1-2; TRBD1 matches at 11 bases. This CDR3 spans 15 amino acids. The V and J ends lost 5 bases and 1 base, in that order; junction bases with no gene match: 3. Per germline, CDR1 SNHLY and CDR2 FYNNEI. The CDR3 nucleotides read TGTGCCAGCAGTTTGGGACAGGGGGTTAACTATGGCTACACCTTC. This translates into CASSLGQGVNYGYTF.

This chain connects TRBV21-1 to TRBJ2-1; the table's D call TRBD1 went unverified against the DNA. TRBV21-1 counts as a pseudogene. CDR3 length: 17 amino acids. CDR3: CASSIQGGDRGYNEQFF. CDR3 DNA sequence: TGTGCCAGCAGCATCCAGGGAGGGGACAGGGGATACAATGAGCAGTTCTTC.

V usage is TRBV19 and J usage is TRBJ1-1, with TRBD1 as a possible D gene (5 bases). Germline values: CDR1 LNHDA, CDR2 SQIVND (reference sequence). Deletions cut 3 bases from V and 4 bases from J, with 9 bases between. The CDR3 is 13 amino acids. The CDR3 region is CASSMVGPTEAFF. The CDR3 region has the DNA TGTGCCAGTAGTATGGTGGGGCCCACTGAAGCTTTCTTT. The variable domain in full, completed from reference TRBV19 and TRBJ1-1, reads DGGITQSPKYLFRKEGQNVTLSCEQNLNHDAMYWYRQDPGQGLRLIYYSQIVNDFQKGDIAEGYSVSREKKESFPLTVTSAQKNPTAFYLCASSMVGPTEAFFGQGTRLTVV.

The rearrangement joins TRBV10-3 to TRBJ2-1, with D uncertain. Trimming took 3 bases from V and 7 from J, leaving 7 bases between them. Looked up from germline, CDR1 is ENHRY and CDR2 is SYGVKD. The CDR3 is 12 residues long. The CDR3 nucleotides are TGTGCCATCAGTGAATCCGGGAATGAGCAGTTCTTC. Residues: CAISESGNEQFF.

The rearrangement uses TRBV2 and TRBJ1-1; 8 bases map to TRBD1. The CDR3 runs to 13 residues. V lost 6 bases to trimming and J lost 5 bases; unmatched junction nucleotides: 5. Germline V CDR1 and CDR2: SNHLY, FYNNEI. The CDR3 loop reads CASSGQGETEAFF. The CDR3 DNA follows: TGTGCCAGCAGCGGACAGGGTGAAACTGAAGCTTTCTTT.

CDR3 sequence (DNA): TGCAGCGTTGAAGATTTTCTTATGGGGGCGGACGGCTACACCTTC. Protein: CSVEDFLMGADGYTF. This chain connects TRBV29-1 to TRBJ1-2, with a weak D call TRBD1 (6 bases). CDR3 length: 15 residues. V gave up 0 bases and J gave up 8 bases, with 19 bases separating them. Germline CDR1 reads SQVTM; CDR2 reads ANQGSEA.

The CDR3 loop reads CASSLATGTRSSPLHF. The CDR3 bases are TGTGCCAGCAGCTTAGCAACCGGGACACGTAGTTCACCCCTCCACTTT. The chain is built from TRBV7-9 and TRBJ1-6; possibly TRBD1 for D (6 bases). V was pared by 0 bases and J by 9 bases, with 15 bases between. The CDR3 runs to 16 residues. Germline V lookup: CDR1 SEHNR, CDR2 FQNEAQ (reference sequence).

The chain combines TRBV7-9 with TRBJ2-5; D may be TRBD2 (5 bases). The CDR3 sequence is 13 residues long. V lost 7 bases and J lost 1, with 10 bases in between. Germline V gene sequence: CDR1 SEHNR, CDR2 FQNEAQ (reference sequence). CDR3 loop: CASTVDFQETQYF. CDR3 DNA: TGTGCCAGCACCGTGGACTTCCAAGAGACCCAGTACTTC.

V is TRBV30 and J is TRBJ2-7; 9 bases match TRBD1. V lost 0 bases to trimming and J lost 3 bases; unmatched junction nucleotides: 9. The CDR3 has 16 amino acids. Germline CDR1 GTSNPN, CDR2 SVGIG (reference sequence). This CDR3 is CAWSVLGQGVFYEQYF. CDR3 sequence (DNA): TGTGCCTGGAGTGTATTGGGACAGGGCGTGTTCTACGAGCAGTACTTC.

The chain uses TRBV30 and TRBJ1-3; D gene ambiguous. Germline lookup yields CDR1 GTSNPN and CDR2 SVGIG (reference sequence). Between the trimmed V and J ends, which lost 5 bases and 0 bases, there was a span of 8 bases. This CDR3 comprises 13 residues. CDR3 coding DNA: TGTGCCTGGGGTAGAGTCTCTGGAAACACCATATATTTT. Amino acids: CAWGRVSGNTIYF. Full variable domain (missing parts from reference TRBV30 and TRBJ1-3): SQTIHQWPATLVQPVGSPLSLECTVEGTSNPNLYWYRQAAGRGLQLLFYSVGIGQISSEVPQNLSASRPQDRQFILSSKKLLLSDSGFYLCAWGRVSGNTIYFGEGSWLTVV.